This TCR beta chain stems from a study of cytomegalovirus exposure and HLA in healthy donors (dated by TCRdb to the late 2010s). Describing the broader study: An earlier analysis of some 550 of the donors reported roughly 270 Gb of sequence data and roughly 100 million unique TCR beta sequences from about 200 million T cells. In a later genetic analysis, genome-wide SNP genotypes for about 55% of the roughly 700 donors were used, and that subset was treated as a discovery cohort. The number of donors typed differed by locus, with roughly 620-640 for A, B, C, DRB1 and DQB1, roughly 520 for DQA1, approximately 570 for DPA1, and around 450 for DPB1. Besides the first cohort of roughly 640 subjects, a separate validation cohort made up of 90 to 150 different subjects was used. To decide whether each TCR beta V gene segment behaved as functional or pseudogenic, an earlier analysis of some 600 of the donors relied on high-throughput TCR beta sequencing. The later analysis used no new phenotypic data to find candidate immune exposures, relying instead on TCR beta sequences and their occurrence across donors. All discovery cohort repertoires had been generated on a single sequencing platform. Roughly 300 gigabases of sequencing data and 70 million to 100 million unique TCR sequences made up an early release that covered approximately 620 HLA-typed donors. The genetic ancestry cluster associated with self-reported Caucasian donors included about four fifths of the 300 to 400 genotyped donors. HLA typing covered class I and class II loci at four-digit resolution. The study aimed to test whether signatures of past pathogen exposure could be identified by cataloging public T cell receptors. Among a few hundred genotyped donors of the cohort, an average of around 240,000 unique TCR beta nucleotide sequences were sequenced per donor, roughly 20% of them non-productive. To predict cytomegalovirus infection status, the study combined high-throughput TCR immunosequencing, statistical association of individual TCRs with disease status, and machine learning. A later analysis re-examined previously published TCR beta repertoires from just over 650 donors and added high-resolution HLA genotyping to investigate patterns of TCR occurrence. The study profiled the T cell repertoires of fewer than 850 subjects by immunosequencing and related them to cytomegalovirus serostatus. Alongside the repertoire data, information on donor age, sex, ethnicity and CMV serostatus was compiled. Because of strong linkage in the cohort, roughly five DR-DQ haplotypes were treated as single units for association and clustering.

The V and J ends are trimmed by 2 bases and 4 bases, leaving 5 bases between them. From the cysteine through the phenylalanine, the CDR3 covers 12 amino acids. Only the CDR3 region is kept as DNA, spanning 36 bases read in frame from base 1. CDR1 and CDR2 are read off the germline V gene as SGHRS and YFSETQ. The library came from the immunoSEQ multiplex PCR assay. For the multiplex PCR, a mixture combining 60 forward primers for TCR Vbeta segments and 13 reverse primers for TCR Jbeta segments was used. The CDR3 region of rearranged TCR beta genes was amplified from genomic DNA with a multiplex PCR assay. Amplified TCR beta libraries were sequenced as 87-base-pair reads on the Illumina HiSeq System. In the authors' own workflow: Across the 500 to 700 repertoires, a later analysis counted tens of millions of unique TCR beta chains, 9 million to 14 million of which were shared by at least two donors. Raw reads were error-corrected and collapsed into unique sequences with a nearest-neighbor algorithm that merged closely related sequences to remove PCR and sequencing errors. V, D and J gene segments were assigned by aligning CDR3 sequences to IMGT reference sequences. For a sequence to be retained, at least a six-nucleotide match to both a V gene segment and a J gene segment was required. A rearrangement was called productive if the CDR3 had no stop codons and remained in frame with V and J, and every other rearrangement was called non-productive. Following IMGT convention, CDR3 was defined as the stretch from the second conserved V-encoded cysteine up to the conserved J-encoded phenylalanine. Sequences without an unambiguous match to a single V gene segment were excluded from the earlier analysis of almost 600 of the donors. An earlier analysis of 587 of the donors called V segments functional above 56.7% productive rearrangements and segregating when the between-donor standard deviation exceeded 5%. To diagnose cytomegalovirus status from the catalog of TCR beta chain sequences, a statistical classification framework was built. V and J gene assignment, in a later analysis, came from comparing TCR nucleotide sequences with IMGT/GENE-DB human TR gene sequences. In a later analysis, CDR3 sequences and most-parsimonious VDJ recombination scenarios were assigned using the TCRdist pipeline. In a later analysis, each TCR beta chain was defined by its CDR3 amino acid sequence together with its V-gene family, and reads without a unique V-gene family were excluded. A later analysis removed several hundred highly shared, low-generation-probability nucleotide sequences to deal with suspected cross-contamination and a sequencing artifact. For each public chain, a later analysis derived a clonal expansion index from normalized ranks of inferred template counts within each repertoire. A later analysis computed generation probabilities with a VDJ recombination model fitted to out-of-frame rearrangements, and checked the results against IGoR. A later analysis scored TCR-TCR, TCR-HLA and TCR-CMV co-occurrence with hypergeometric tests, applying a repertoire-size bias correction to TCR pairs. In a later analysis, false discovery rates were estimated by permuting HLA or CMV assignments 20 times. A later analysis grouped co-occurring TCRs with DBSCAN, adding TCRdist sequence similarity when clustering within HLA-allele-positive subsets. Repertoires with fewer than 30,000 or more than 120,000 public chains, plus five repertoires with anomalous nucleotide sharing, were excluded from co-occurrence clustering. Drawn from immuneACCESS, this table holds only the in-frame rearrangements with V and J called that TCRdb kept. Clones are partly lost; checked studies trace under half to an unresolved V gene and leave the rest unexplained. V, J and clone size were drawn from that table, and D and trimming were deduced from the DNA. For this sample the table gives about 170,000 clones, of which roughly 84% were detected only once. Of the sample, approximately 2.5% falls within the top ten clones.

The cohort comprised several hundred healthy bone marrow donors. At the time of sampling, all cohort members were nominally healthy, though unrecorded immune exposures were likely present. The donor was CMV seropositive and belonged to the group of 250 to 300 seropositive cohort members. A peripheral blood sample was collected from each donor, and TCR beta sequencing was performed on peripheral blood mononuclear cells. The Qiagen DNeasy Blood Extraction Kit was used to extract genomic DNA from the blood cell samples. The investigation overall reported the following: Because HLA typing was unavailable for some donors at each locus, only the typed subset was used in association tests. A later analysis found that TCR association rates varied across HLA loci, with DRB1 alleles showing the most associated TCRs and HLA-C alleles the fewest. Compared with the approximately 600-donor mean, donors in an Asian-associated ancestry cluster had fewer N-insertions in productive TCRs, according to a later genetic analysis. In vitro tests confirmed that a few of the cytomegalovirus-associated TCR beta chains recognize cytomegalovirus antigens. This cohort had only TCR beta chains sequenced, and the lack of alpha or paired-chain data limited which features could be detected. In a later analysis, HLA-associated TCR beta chains were found to be more clonally expanded and to have lower generation probabilities than equally common non-associated chains. Because counts were too low, around 17 rarely observed V segments, including chromosome 9 orphons, were left out of the earlier analysis of some 640 of the donors. A group of highly shared sequence variants was considered likely to be a technical artifact of the sequencing pipeline. A later analysis reported that several top co-occurrence clusters appeared linked to parvovirus B19, influenza, CMV and Epstein-Barr virus. An earlier analysis of approximately 570 of the donors showed that most TCR beta V segments appeared in productive rearrangements either about 90% or about 30% of the time, which broadly matched IMGT annotations. The authors suggested that the approach could potentially be extended to other disease states and immunological phenotypes. Specific HLA alleles were associated with some 15,000 TCR beta sequences at a false discovery rate of 0.05 in a later analysis. In the study, around 150 TCR beta chains were listed as associated with cytomegalovirus. In a later analysis, most CMV-associated TCR beta chains were found to appear HLA-restricted, with HLA associations seemingly driven largely by CMV exposure. An association between a missense DCLRE1C variant and V-gene and J-gene trimming of TCR beta chains was found in a later genetic analysis and replicated in an independent cohort. When HLA alleles, especially DR and DQ, strongly co-occurred, TCR associations were difficult to assign to individual alleles. Linkage disequilibrium might explain the correlated functional status among segregating V segments, but an unknown experimental factor could not be ruled out. For the cohort, immune exposure information was limited to CMV serostatus. The classifier was reported to diagnose cytomegalovirus status with high specificity and sensitivity in both the original and validation cohorts. Most TCR sequences were observed very rarely across donors, whereas some public TCRs were present in many individuals. Roughly uniform sequencing depth across donors was assumed in presence/absence analyses, although this assumption may not hold. A further reported finding was that TCR beta sequences accurately predicted the HLA-A and HLA-B alleles for most subjects in the first cohort. The 87-base-pair reads could not distinguish some IMGT-functional V segments, including TRBV6-2 and TRBV6-3, so those segments were excluded.

Comments on this clone: Its cognate antigen has yet to be identified. Base qualities are missing; no much larger clone stands one base away.

The sample taken for sequencing was PBMCs. The receptor's source is a young man in good health and CMV-seropositive. The V and J segments used are TRBV5-1 and TRBJ2-3; the D gene remains uncertain. Here the CDR3 is given as CASSFLADTQYF. The nucleotide sequence is TGCGCCAGCAGCTTTTTAGCAGATACGCAGTATTTT.